The 32 T cell receptor beta chains given below trace back to one sample, sequenced in a study of prognosis after radiotherapy for stage I lung cancer. Template was genomic DNA; TCR beta CDR3 amplified in two multiplex PCR rounds. Each TRBV and TRBJ gene had its own primer in the first PCR round. TCRdb re-called the multiplex PCR reads through MiXCR, storing one row per CDR3 protein. This table holds 15,000 to 20,000 distinct CDR3 sequences, around 26% found once. Sequencing was performed on PBMCs, taken before or after stereotactic body radiation therapy (not recorded which). All receptors come from a donor aged 50 or older with non-small cell lung cancer.

This clonotype was detected many times. The V call is TRBV4-1, the J call TRBJ2-7; the D call may be TRBD1 or TRBD2 (5 bases each). Trimming took off 1 base at V and 6 bases at J, with 16 bases between the two ends. This CDR3 has 15 amino acids. Germline V gene data show CDR1 as MGHRA and CDR2 as YSYEKL. The DNA for the CDR3 is TGCGCCAGCAGCCAAGCGGGTGGGGCGCGGGCCGAGCAGTACTTC. The encoded protein is CASSQAGGARAEQYF.

This clonotype was seen at least ten times. This sequence joins TRBV28 and TRBJ2-7, with 7 bases aligning to TRBD1. This CDR3 has 14 amino acids. Germline V CDR1 and CDR2: MDHEN, SYDVKM. V was pared by 3 bases and J by 3 bases, with 5 bases of the junction left unmatched. CDR3 nucleotide sequence: TGTGCCAGCAGTTTCCTGGGACAGCTCTACGAGCAGTACTTC. This encodes CASSFLGQLYEQYF.

This clonotype was picked up many times. The chain carries TRBV6-1 and TRBJ1-2, with D unclear. CDR3 length equals 13 residues. Per the germline V gene, CDR1 is MNHNS and CDR2 is SASEGT. The germline V and J ends were trimmed by 2 bases and 0 bases, with 4 bases remaining between them. The CDR3 here is CASSEQTNYGYTF. The CDR3 DNA reads TGTGCCAGCAGTGAACAGACTAACTATGGCTACACCTTC.

This clonotype was seen many times. The chain joins TRBV11-2 to TRBJ2-7; perhaps D is TRBD1 or TRBD2 (5 bases each). Trimming stripped 4 bases from V and 3 bases from J, with 13 bases between. This CDR3 is 14 amino acids long. CDR1 and CDR2 from the germline V gene are SGHAT and FQNNGV. CDR3 in DNA: TGTGCCAGCAGCTACGGGACGGCAAACTACGAGCAGTACTTC. This translates into CASSYGTANYEQYF.

This clonotype was counted many times. The chain couples TRBV3-1 to TRBJ2-5; D call uncertain. This CDR3 spans 12 amino acids. Trimming stripped 3 bases from V and 5 bases from J, with 7 bases between. Germline V lookup: CDR1 LGHDT, CDR2 YNNKEL (reference sequence). The CDR3 loop is CASSHRLETQYF. The CDR3 DNA is TGTGCCAGCAGCCACCGATTGGAGACCCAGTACTTC.

This clonotype was counted ten times or more. V and J are TRBV12-3 or TRBV12-4 and TRBJ1-5; 7 nucleotides agree with TRBD1. This CDR3 contains 14 residues. V trimming: 8 bases; J trimming: 1 base; junction bases outside the gene matches: 5. The CDR3 loop is CASRRDRSNQPQHF. The CDR3 nucleotides are TGTGCCAGCCGCCGGGACAGAAGCAATCAGCCCCAGCATTTT.

Concerning this clonotype: A read error is the likely source, as a far larger clone sits one nucleotide away. This chain joins TRBV7-2 and TRBJ2-7, with TRBD2 matching 9 bases. V shed 5 bases and J 7 bases; nucleotides not matched to a gene: 15. The germline V gene has CDR1 SGHTA and CDR2 FQGNSA. This CDR3 contains 16 residues. The CDR3, as DNA: TGTGCCAGCAGCCCCCGGGTAGCGGGAGTTAGGAATGAGCAGTACTTC. This codes for CASSPRVAGVRNEQYF.

There are many counts of this clonotype. The chain has TRBV11-2 and TRBJ2-1; D is unclear. V lost 1 base, J lost 6 bases, and 4 bases lay in between. Germline assignment: CDR1 SGHAT and CDR2 FQNNGV. This CDR3 has 12 amino acids. CDR3 protein: CASSLVGNEQFF. Written as DNA, the CDR3 is TGTGCCAGCAGCTTAGTCGGCAATGAGCAGTTCTTC.

As for this clonotype: At one end the junction does not follow the germline gene, possibly because of a read error. The chain carries TRBV3-1 and TRBJ2-1; D gene unclear. The CDR3 length is 11 residues. Germline V gene sequence: CDR1 LGHDT, CDR2 YNNKEL (reference sequence). CDR3 residues: CASTRRYEQSF. CDR3 DNA: TGTGCCAGCACCCGACGGTATGAGCAGTCCTTC.

This clonotype appeared many times. The chain has TRBV27 and TRBJ2-1, with a possible D match to TRBD2 (6 bases). Deletions cut 4 bases from V and 7 bases from J, with 14 bases between. CDR3 length: 14 amino acids. CDR1 is MNHEY, CDR2 SMNVEV, per germline (reference sequence). CDR3 DNA: TGTGCCAGCAGTTCAGCGGGCACACGGAATGAGCAGTTCTTC. Translated: CASSSAGTRNEQFF.

This clonotype has ten or more counts. In DNA, the CDR3 is TGTGCCAGCAGCGTACTAGGAGGACCTGGAAACACCATATATTTT. This sequence encodes CASSVLGGPGNTIYF. The chain joins TRBV9 to TRBJ1-3; D not certain. CDR1 and CDR2 (germline): SGDLS, YYNGEE. V was clipped by 1 base and J by 2 bases, with 10 bases between them. The CDR3 spans 15 residues.

This clonotype ranks as medium-sized. The J gene is TRBJ2-2, the V gene TRBV4-1, with D tentatively TRBD2 (5 bases). V lost 0 bases and J lost 5, with 16 bases in between. CDR3 length: 17 amino acids. Looked up from germline, CDR1 is MGHRA and CDR2 is YSYEKL. The CDR3 loop reads CASSQDTDSTLTGELFF. The CDR3 DNA reads as TGCGCCAGCAGCCAAGATACGGACTCTACACTGACCGGGGAGCTGTTTTTT.

Regarding this clonotype: A junction boundary mismatches the germline segment, possibly from a read error. The gene calls are TRBV12-3 or TRBV12-4 and TRBJ1-5; possible D gene TRBD1, 5 bases. The CDR3 totals 14 residues. CDR3 protein: CTSTGGVGNQPQHF. As DNA, the CDR3 is TGTACCAGTACGGGGGGGGTAGGAAATCAGCCCCAGCATTTT.

The sample holds many counts of this clonotype. This chain joins TRBV12-3 or TRBV12-4 and TRBJ2-2; TRBD1 agrees at 8 bases. Trimming cost V 5 bases and J 3 bases; bases outside gene matches: 5. This CDR3 is built from 15 residues. CDR3 region: CASSRGTGDTGELFF. CDR3 nucleotide sequence: TGTGCCAGCAGTCGTGGGACAGGTGACACCGGGGAGCTGTTTTTT.

This clonotype was picked up many times. The chain combines TRBV27 with TRBJ2-7; D may be TRBD1 (6 bases). The ends were cut back, 5 bases at V and 0 bases at J, with 8 bases in the middle. Germline V CDR1 and CDR2: MNHEY, SMNVEV (reference sequence). The CDR3 contains 13 residues. The CDR3 DNA is TGTGCCAGCAGTAGACAGGCCTCCTACGAGCAGTACTTC. Residues: CASSRQASYEQYF.

This clonotype occurred many times. The chain links TRBV6-1 to TRBJ2-7, with TRBD1 identical over 12 bases. CDR1 is MNHNS, CDR2 SASEGT, per germline. There are 15 residues in the CDR3. Trimming at V came to 2 bases and at J to 6 bases, leaving 5 bases not matched to a gene. Here the CDR3 reads CASSESGTGGSEQYF. The CDR3 DNA reads TGTGCCAGCAGTGAATCCGGGACAGGGGGCAGCGAGCAGTACTTC.

This clonotype was detected ten times or more. The CDR3 DNA reads TGTGCCAGCAGCCTATATACCGGGCCTACCGGGGAGCTGTTTTTT. Protein: CASSLYTGPTGELFF. This chain connects TRBV6-2 or TRBV6-3 to TRBJ2-2, with D hard to call. Germline V gene lookup returns CDR1 MNHEY and CDR2 SVGEGT. V lost 6 bases and J 5 bases, leaving 16 bases between the germline ends. This CDR3 has 15 residues.

This clonotype was seen many times. The chain's CDR3 is CASSQGWTGGETQYF. CDR3 nucleotide sequence: TGCGCCAGCAGCCAAGGGTGGACAGGGGGGGAGACCCAGTACTTC. J is TRBJ2-5 and V is TRBV4-1; 10 bases match TRBD1. The CDR3 covers 15 residues. V gave up 1 base and J gave up 5 bases; unmatched junction bases: 4. Germline V gene data show CDR1 as MGHRA and CDR2 as YSYEKL.

This clonotype was seen at least ten times. The chain is built from TRBV4-3 and TRBJ1-2, with D perhaps matching TRBD1 (6 bases). Trimming removed 2 bases from V and 0 bases from J, with 10 bases in between. Per the germline V gene, CDR1 is LGHNA and CDR2 is YSLEER. The CDR3 is 15 amino acids. In DNA form, the CDR3 reads TGCGCCAGCAGCCAATGGACAGAAGCTAACTATGGCTACACCTTC. Protein product: CASSQWTEANYGYTF.

This clonotype was observed at least ten times. This chain uses TRBV11-2 with TRBJ1-1; D unresolved. CDR3 length equals 13 residues. Trimming took 0 bases from V and 9 from J, leaving 11 bases between them. Germline values: CDR1 SGHAT, CDR2 FQNNGV. The CDR3 nucleotides are TGTGCCAGCAGCTTAGATCTCGAAGGTAAAGCTTTCTTT. As protein: CASSLDLEGKAFF.

Judged by abundance, this clonotype is medium-sized. The CDR3 bases are TGTGCCAGCAGTTACCGACAGAGCTATGGCTACACCTTC. Its translation is CASSYRQSYGYTF. The chain joins TRBV6-5 to TRBJ1-2; a possible D gene is TRBD1 (5 bases). The CDR3 totals 13 residues. Germline V CDR1 and CDR2: MNHEY, SVGAGI. V dropped 2 bases and J dropped 4 bases, with 8 bases sitting between them.

Concerning this clonotype itself: Relative to the germline gene, one junction end is altered; a read error may explain this. The genes are TRBV20-1 and TRBJ1-2; D unclear. There are 13 residues in the CDR3. The germline V gene has CDR1 DFQATT and CDR2 SNEGSKA (reference sequence). In DNA form, the CDR3 reads TGCAGTGCTAGCCAGGACGGTGACTATGGCTTCACCTTC. It translates to CSASQDGDYGFTF.

This clonotype was counted once. Given the absence of the conserved phenylalanine or tryptophan at the CDR3 end, a read error is likely. It is unclear where the CDR3 begins or ends on the DNA, so no DNA is shown, and the CDR3 is as TCRdb lists it. V is TRBV5-1 and J is TRBJ2-3; the DNA was not compared with TRBD1, the D call given in the table. The germline gives CDR1 SGHRS, CDR2 YFSETQ. Both ends counted, the CDR3 spans 15 residues. CDR3 in amino acids: CASSLTGGFADTQYL.

This clonotype was detected many times. The rearrangement links TRBV7-9 to TRBJ1-1, with a weak D call TRBD1 (6 bases). This CDR3 has 13 amino acids. V lost 5 bases to trimming and J lost 0 bases, with 7 bases between them. Germline values: CDR1 SEHNR, CDR2 FQNEAQ (reference sequence). CDR3 amino acids: CASSQGMNTEAFF. CDR3 bases: TGTGCCAGCAGCCAGGGGATGAACACTGAAGCTTTCTTT.

This clonotype came up many times. This chain joins TRBV5-6 and TRBJ2-5; 11 bases are shared with TRBD2. The CDR3 extends over 16 amino acids. Looked up from germline, CDR1 is SGHDT and CDR2 is YYEEEE. Trimming cost V 4 bases and J 1 base; bases outside gene matches: 6. The CDR3 here is CASSAPGLAVQETQYF. Here the CDR3 DNA reads TGTGCCAGCAGCGCACCGGGACTAGCGGTCCAAGAGACCCAGTACTTC.

On this clonotype: The junction differs from germline at one of its ends, possibly a read error. This chain uses TRBV7-9 with TRBJ1-6; 9 bases are shared with TRBD1. The CDR3 sequence is 14 residues long. Germline V gene lookup returns CDR1 SEHNR and CDR2 FQNEAQ (reference sequence). CDR3 sequence: CASSQTGGVSPPHF. In DNA, the CDR3 is TGTGCCAGCAGCCAAACAGGGGGCGTCTCGCCCCCCCACTTT.

This clonotype was counted at least ten times. The chain uses TRBV6-9 and TRBJ2-1, with D tentatively TRBD2 (5 bases). Germline-derived CDR1 and CDR2 are MNHGY and SVAAGI. The V end was cut by 4 bases, the J end by 2 bases, with 6 bases between. The CDR3 runs to 13 residues. This CDR3 reads CASSSGAYNEQFF. The CDR3 nucleotides read TGTGCCAGCAGTTCCGGGGCCTACAATGAGCAGTTCTTC.

This clonotype was seen repeatedly, ten times or more. V and J are TRBV28 and TRBJ1-1, with 8 bases that match TRBD1. V trimming: 2 bases; J trimming: 5 bases; junction bases outside the gene matches: 7. CDR1 MDHEN and CDR2 SYDVKM come from the germline V gene. The CDR3 length is 15 residues. The DNA of the CDR3 is TGTGCCAGCAGTTTACAGGGGGCGCCGGATACTGAAGCTTTCTTT. It is translated as CASSLQGAPDTEAFF.

This clonotype was counted at least ten times. This chain connects TRBV28 to TRBJ2-6; D is uncertain. The CDR3 covers 16 residues. Trimming stripped 4 bases from V and 1 base from J, with 11 bases between. The germline V gene encodes CDR1 MDHEN and CDR2 SYDVKM. CDR3 region: CASSSKILSGANVLTF. Written as DNA, the CDR3 is TGTGCCAGCAGTTCCAAAATACTTTCTGGGGCCAACGTCCTGACTTTC.

This clonotype has ten or more counts. This chain connects TRBV7-9 to TRBJ1-1; D is uncertain. The germline CDR1 and CDR2 sequences are SEHNR and FQNEAQ (reference sequence). The ends were cut back, 2 bases at V and 5 bases at J, with 6 bases in the middle. CDR3 length: 12 residues. CDR3 amino acids: CASSLIQTEAFF. The CDR3 DNA follows: TGTGCCAGCAGCTTAATACAGACTGAAGCTTTCTTT.

This clonotype was recorded many times. The J gene is TRBJ2-3, the V gene TRBV20-1; tentative D call: TRBD2 (6 bases). The CDR3 contains 14 residues. Germline V lookup: CDR1 DFQATT, CDR2 SNEGSKA (reference sequence). V lost 6 bases and J 0 bases, leaving 13 bases between the germline ends. This chain's CDR3 is CSAAPSASTDTQYF. In DNA, the CDR3 is TGCAGTGCCGCCCCTAGCGCCAGCACAGATACGCAGTATTTT.

V and J are TRBV20-1 and TRBJ1-5, with 8 positions matching TRBD1. The germline V gene has CDR1 DFQATT and CDR2 SNEGSKA (reference sequence). V shed 6 bases, J shed 13 bases, and the junction held 11 bases outside the gene matches. The CDR3 is made up of 12 amino acids. In DNA form, the CDR3 reads TGCAGTGCAAACAGGGGGAGGGAGACACAGCATTTT. It encodes CSANRGRETQHF.